A selection of T cell receptor beta chains follows, all from one sample in a study of T cells in Graves' hyperthyroidism and ophthalmopathy. TCRdb re-called the multiplex PCR reads with MiXCR, one entry per CDR3 protein. The data contain fewer than 800,000 distinct CDR3 sequences, about 16% of them seen just once; the ten biggest clones take up 8.4%. Sequencing used blood. The receptors were gathered from a man between 18 and 29 years old with Graves' hyperthyroidism. CDR3s include the opening cysteine and the closing phenylalanine or tryptophan. The D gene is left open where the match is weak. Rows give clone size only sometimes, using once, few, many, or a class for an expanded clone.

d_gene | abundance | j_gene | v_gene | CDR3nt | CDR3aa
- | - | TRBJ2-3 | TRBV29-1 | TGCAGCGTTCAACAGGGTGGTGGCACAGATACGCAGTATTTT | CSVQQGGGTDTQYF
- | few | TRBJ2-5 | TRBV5-5 | TGTGCCAGCAGCTTGGTTGTAGGGAACTTAGAGACCCAGTACTTC | CASSLVVGNLETQYF
- | - | TRBJ1-6 | TRBV12-3/TRBV12-4 | TGTGCCAGCACCCCGTACCTTAGATCACCCCTCCACTTT | CASTPYLRSPLHF
- | many | TRBJ2-3 | TRBV28 | TGTGCCAGCAGTCGTAGGACAGGCGGGGATTTGGGTACGCAGTATTTT | CASSRRTGGDLGTQYF
TRBD1 | few | TRBJ1-1 | TRBV19 | TGTGCCAGTAGTATAGACCCGGACAGGGGGAACACTGAAGCTTTCTTT | CASSIDPDRGNTEAFF
- | many | TRBJ2-7 | TRBV6-1 | TGTGCCAGCAGCCCTATACAAAGCTCCTACGAGCAGTACTTC | CASSPIQSSYEQYF
- | few | TRBJ2-1 | TRBV4-1 | TGCGCCAGCAGCCAAGATGTCACCTCCTACAATGAGCAGTTCTTC | CASSQDVTSYNEQFF
TRBD2 | - | TRBJ2-5 | TRBV18 | TGTGCCAGCTCACCACCGACTAGCGGCGAAGAGACCCAGTACTTC | CASSPPTSGEETQYF
- | many | TRBJ2-5 | TRBV28 | TGTGCCAGCAGTTTATCGGCGGAGTGGCCCGAGTACTTC | CASSLSAEWPEYF
- | many | TRBJ1-1 | TRBV6-2/TRBV6-3 | TGTGCCAGCAGTATCTACATGAACACTGAAGCTTTCTTT | CASSIYMNTEAFF
- | many | TRBJ2-1 | TRBV30 | TGTGCCTGGAGTGTACGAATTAGCTACAATGAGCAGTTCTTC | CAWSVRISYNEQFF
- | - | TRBJ2-7 | TRBV2 | TGTGCCAGCAGTGAAGCCGGGATATCCTACGAGCAGTACTTC | CASSEAGISYEQYF
- | many | TRBJ2-7 | TRBV4-3 | TGTGCCAGCAGCCAAGAACAGGGTTACGAGCAGTACTTC | CASSQEQGYEQYF
TRBD2 | - | TRBJ2-1 | TRBV28 | TGTGCCAGCAGTACGGCCTCGGGGGGGTACAATGAGCAGTTCTTC | CASSTASGGYNEQFF
TRBD1 | few | TRBJ2-5 | TRBV18 | TGTGCCAGCTCACCACCGGGACAGCTCCAAGAGACCCAGTACTTC | CASSPPGQLQETQYF
- | many | TRBJ1-5 | TRBV27 | TGTGCCAGCAGTAGGACCTTCAATCAGCCCCAGCATTTT | CASSRTFNQPQHF
- | - | TRBJ2-1 | TRBV29-1 | TGCAGCGTCGAACATCGGCTAGCGACCAATGAGCAGTTCTTC | CSVEHRLATNEQFF
- | few | TRBJ2-6 | TRBV28 | TGTGCCAGCAGTTTAGGCCCCTCCGTCAGCGTCCTGACTTTC | CASSLGPSVSVLTF
- | many | TRBJ2-5 | TRBV20-1 | TGCAGTGCTAGAGAAACAGTCCAAGAGACCCAGTACTTC | CSARETVQETQYF
TRBD1 | - | TRBJ2-5 | TRBV29-1 | TGCAGCGTAAACAGGGGTCAGACCCAGTACTTC | CSVNRGQTQYF
- | many | TRBJ2-7 | TRBV7-2 | TGTGCCAGCAGTTTGTCGGGGGCCGGGACCTACGAGCAGTACTTC | CASSLSGAGTYEQYF
- | few | TRBJ2-3 | TRBV12-3/TRBV12-4 | TGTGCCAGCACCCACAGGGCAAGCACAGATACGCAGTATTTT | CASTHRASTDTQYF
TRBD2 | - | TRBJ2-4 | TRBV29-1 | TGCAGCGTTGTCCCTAGGTGGACTAGCGGGGAGGAAAACATTCAGTACTTC | CSVVPRWTSGEENIQYF
- | - | TRBJ1-1 | TRBV19 | TGTGCCAGTAGTATGTCCCTCAGGATCCCCAACACTGAAGCTTTCTTT | CASSMSLRIPNTEAFF
- | once | TRBJ1-4 | TRBV10-3 | TGTGCCATCAGTGAGTCAGGGTATGAAAAACTGTTTTTT | CAISESGYEKLFF
- | - | TRBJ2-3 | TRBV20-1 | TGCAGTGCTAGAGAGAGGCTAGATGGGACAGATACGCAGTATTTT | CSARERLDGTDTQYF
- | few | TRBJ2-3 | TRBV5-1 | TGCGCCAGCAGCCAGGGTCAACGTGGGGATACGCAGTATTTT | CASSQGQRGDTQYF
TRBD1 | many | TRBJ1-1 | TRBV3-1 | TGTGCCAGCAGAACCGGGACAGCGAACACTGAAGCTTTCTTT | CASRTGTANTEAFF
- | many | TRBJ2-7 | TRBV3-1 | TGTGCCAGCAGCCAAGATCCAGGGAGGCGCGAGCAGTACTTC | CASSQDPGRREQYF
- | many | TRBJ1-1 | TRBV5-1 | TGCGCCAGCAGCCTGGAAGGGTCGGTCGGCGAAGCTTTCTTT | CASSLEGSVGEAFF
- | few | TRBJ1-6 | TRBV12-3/TRBV12-4 | TGTGCCAGCAGCCCCGGGATGGGTAATTCACCCCTCCACTTT | CASSPGMGNSPLHF
- | - | TRBJ1-6 | TRBV7-9 | TGTGCCAGCAGCTTAGCTCTCAGGGGAAATTCACCCCTCCACTTT | CASSLALRGNSPLHF
- | many | TRBJ1-2 | TRBV28 | TGTGCCAGCAGTCCCGACATGCCACCCTATGGCTACACCTTC | CASSPDMPPYGYTF
TRBD1 | many | TRBJ2-7 | TRBV20-1 | TGCAGTGCTAAGGGACAGCAGAACTACGAGCAGTACTTC | CSAKGQQNYEQYF
- | - | TRBJ1-2 | TRBV20-1 | TGCAGTGCTTACACTCGGGACACAATCCCGGATGGCTACACCTTC | CSAYTRDTIPDGYTF